Detailed here is one T cell receptor beta chain. Its antigen remains undetermined. Base qualities are not at hand, and no much larger clone is one base apart. The entry originates in a study of blood T cell repertoires in COVID-19 (dated by TCRdb to about 2020). Notes on the research overall: Collaborator samples came from the United States, Italy and Spain and covered acute and convalescent phases of COVID-19. The material from the prospective study consisted of cDNA or gDNA derived from T cells, B-cell-depleted T cells, or PBMCs. Subjects who had been exposed to COVID-19, were actively infected with it, or had recovered from it provided the deeply sampled blood TCRbeta repertoires that made up the dataset. A freely available public database, intended as a resource for researchers studying the immune response to SARS-CoV-2, is where the repertoires were released. The samples were drawn from the first 160 participants of the ongoing ImmuneRACE study and from some 1,300 subjects provided by 6 global collaborators. The sample metadata nearly always contained a de-identified subject ID, COVID-19 status, age in years and sex. Where HLA class I and class II types were available, the types were taken from metadata supplied by the sample provider, not from assay-based typing. Study-level results and caveats: How much clinical and demographic metadata was included differed by source and by participant, and the metadata was provided uncurated.

Ends trimmed: V by 4 bases, J by 3 bases; bases unmatched to a gene: 7. CDR1 is given as MNHNY and CDR2 as SVGAGI, both from the germline V gene (reference sequence). The CDR3 runs 15 residues from the cysteine to the phenylalanine. Of the read, only the CDR3 DNA is kept; its 45 bases are in frame from base 1. Collaborating institutions collected whole blood in K2EDTA tubes following their own protocols. For TCRbeta analysis, collaborator samples were shipped as frozen whole blood, as isolated PBMCs, or as DNA extracted from either sample type. The immunoSEQ Assay, a bias-controlled multiplex PCR, was used to amplify TCRbeta CDR3 regions from genomic DNA. The study's own analysis went as follows. The number of nucleated cells in each sample was estimated from the amplification of reference gene primers within the assay. To quantify the absolute abundance of each unique TCRbeta CDR3 rearrangement, sequence reads were collapsed and filtered. For each sample, productive Simpson clonality was calculated as the square root of Simpson's diversity index over productive rearrangements. TCRdb limited this immuneACCESS table to in-frame rearrangements with V and J called. A share of clones is missing; checked studies link under half to unresolved V genes, and the rest is unexplained. The V and J calls and clone size are taken from that table; D and trimming were inferred from the DNA. The sample yields 70,000 to 80,000 clones; approximately 88% were counted once. In total, the top ten clones hold almost 6.5% of the sample.

The chain was built from TRBV6-6 and TRBJ1-2; 8 bases in the middle match TRBD1. The source is a woman aged 50 to 60 with acute or convalescent COVID-19. Sequencing was performed on peripheral blood. The CDR3: CASSSSTGADYGYTF. At the DNA level, the sequence is TGTGCCAGCAGTTCGTCGACAGGGGCGGACTATGGCTACACCTTC.